This TCR beta chain was captured in a study of blood T cell repertoires in COVID-19. Original processing methods: Researchers report that nucleated cell counts were estimated from reference gene primer amplification. Generated by immunoSEQ multiplex PCR, the TCRdb table keeps only in-frame clones and is missing some. That table supplies the V and J calls and clone size; D and trimming were determined from the DNA. Of more than 150,000 clones listed, roughly 80% were seen once; the top ten hold around 14%. Sequencing was performed on peripheral blood. The source of this sequence is a man younger than 40 with active or convalescent COVID-19.

CDR3 DNA: TGTGCCAGCAGTGTAGGGGTCTCAGGGACTAATGAAAAACTGTTTTTT. Its translation is CASSVGVSGTNEKLFF. The chain couples TRBV2 to TRBJ1-4; tentatively, D is TRBD1 (5 bases). Germline assignment: CDR1 SNHLY and CDR2 FYNNEI. The V and J ends lost 4 bases and 2 bases respectively, with 14 bases between them. This CDR3 spans 16 amino acids.